The 23 T cell receptor beta chains below come from one sample, sequenced in a study of CD8+CD57+ T cells in acquired aplastic anemia. By flow cytometry, patients selected for sequencing had shown an expansion of CD8+CD57+ cells. Genomic DNA templated the TCR beta VDJ and CDR3 profiling. MiXCR, applied by TCRdb to the reads, yields one record per CDR3 protein. The sample yields over 150,000 distinct CDR3 sequences, around 75% seen once. Sequenced: sorted CD4+, CD8+, or CD8+CD57+ T cells (not recorded which) from PBMCs. The receptors come from a human donor with aplastic anemia.

This sequence joins TRBV5-8 and TRBJ2-7, with D possibly being TRBD2 (5 bases). The CDR3 consists of 14 residues. Germline V gene lookup returns CDR1 SGHTS and CDR2 YDEGEE. The V and J ends lost 2 bases and 6 bases respectively, with 15 bases between them. CDR3 DNA: TGTGCCAGCAGCTTCGCTCCGGGATATAGCGAGCAGTACTTC. This encodes CASSFAPGYSEQYF.

V is TRBV7-9 and J is TRBJ1-5; D may be TRBD1 (5 bases). The germline CDR1 and CDR2 sequences are SEHNR and FQNEAQ (reference sequence). Deletions cut 3 bases from V and 2 bases from J, with 8 bases between. CDR3 length: 14 residues. CDR3 in amino acids: CASSLGDGNQPQHF. In nucleotides, the CDR3 is TGTGCCAGCAGCTTGGGGGACGGCAATCAGCCCCAGCATTTT.

The rearrangement joins TRBV20-1 to TRBJ1-2; possible D gene TRBD1, 6 bases. The CDR3 totals 15 residues. The germline V gene encodes CDR1 DFQATT and CDR2 SNEGSKA (reference sequence). V gave up 0 bases and J gave up 2 bases, with 13 bases separating them. The CDR3 protein is CSAREAGARNYGYTF. CDR3 bases: TGCAGTGCTAGAGAGGCAGGGGCGAGAAACTATGGCTACACCTTC.

The chain has TRBV10-3 and TRBJ2-7; tentative D call: TRBD2 (5 bases). The CDR3 totals 16 residues. V gave up 4 bases and J gave up 0 bases, with 16 bases separating them. From germline, CDR1 is ENHRY and CDR2 SYGVKD. The CDR3 reads CAISGTRQTSSYEQYF. The CDR3, as DNA: TGTGCCATCAGTGGGACCCGTCAAACTAGCTCCTACGAGCAGTACTTC.

Notes on this clonotype: One end of the junction fails to match germline, which may point to a read error. The genes are TRBV20-1 and TRBJ2-7; TRBD1 agrees at 11 bases. Per the germline V gene, CDR1 is DFQATT and CDR2 is SNEGSKA (reference sequence). The CDR3 is 13 amino acids. CDR3 bases: TGCAGTGCTAGACCCGGGACAGGGGGGCGAGCTTTCTTC. Amino acid sequence: CSARPGTGGRAFF.

There are a few counts of this clonotype. The V and J genes are TRBV7-9 and TRBJ2-2, with 13 bases that match TRBD2. The CDR3 runs 17 residues. Trimming took 5 bases from V and 4 from J; bases not matched to a gene: 7. Germline CDR1 SEHNR, CDR2 FQNEAQ (reference sequence). CDR3 sequence reads: CASSPRLAGGVTGELFF. As DNA, the CDR3 is TGTGCCAGCAGCCCACGACTAGCGGGAGGTGTCACCGGGGAGCTGTTTTTT.

CDR3 sequence: CASSLNQGEQFF. The CDR3 DNA sequence: TGTGCCAGCAGCTTAAACCAAGGCGAGCAGTTCTTC. V and J are TRBV7-9 and TRBJ2-1, with D uncertain. CDR3 size: 12 residues. V was clipped by 2 bases and J by 10 bases, with 9 bases between them. The germline V gene encodes CDR1 SEHNR and CDR2 FQNEAQ (reference sequence).

The chain recombines TRBV7-2 with TRBJ1-2; D ambiguous. Germline CDR1 reads SGHTA; CDR2 reads FQGNSA. CDR3 length equals 13 residues. Deletions cut 1 base from V and 8 bases from J, with 11 bases between. The CDR3 coding sequence is TGTGCCAGCAGCTTAGTCACAGCGCGGGGCTACACCTTC. Residues: CASSLVTARGYTF.

There are a few counts of this clonotype. V is TRBV6-1 and J is TRBJ1-1; D unclear. Trimming cost V 6 bases and J 1 base, with 12 bases left between them. Germline V gene sequence: CDR1 MNHNS, CDR2 SASEGT. The CDR3 is 14 residues long. The CDR3 reads CASSLMPGNTEAFF. CDR3 nucleotide sequence: TGTGCCAGCAGCTTAATGCCTGGGAACACTGAAGCTTTCTTT.

This chain joins TRBV5-6 and TRBJ1-1; possibly TRBD1 for D (5 bases). Germline lookup yields CDR1 SGHDT and CDR2 YYEEEE. V was shortened by 3 bases and J by 10 bases, with 19 bases between the two germline ends. The CDR3 loop spans 14 amino acids. The CDR3 DNA sequence: TGTGCCAGCAGCTCGACAGCAATAGGCCTTGGAGCTTTCTTT. It codes for CASSSTAIGLGAFF.

The gene calls are TRBV15 and TRBJ2-6; TRBD1 matches 7 bases. Germline trimming cut 3 bases from V and 0 bases from J; bases unmatched to any gene: 11. CDR3 length equals 19 residues. The germline CDR1 and CDR2 sequences are LNHNV and YYDKDF (reference sequence). The chain's CDR3 is CATSSGTAPVVSGANVLTF. The CDR3, as DNA: TGTGCCACCAGCAGTGGGACAGCGCCCGTGGTCTCTGGGGCCAACGTCCTGACTTTC.

Remarks on this clonotype: At one boundary the junction diverges from the germline segment, which might be a read error. The chain recombines TRBV24-1 with TRBJ2-7; 11 nucleotides align to TRBD1. CDR3 length: 16 amino acids. Looked up from germline, CDR1 is KGHDR and CDR2 is SFDVKD. CDR3 sequence (DNA): TGTGCCACCAGTGATTTGCAGGGACAGGGGGTCTACGAGCGGTACTTC. It specifies CATSDLQGQGVYERYF.

The chain uses TRBV20-1 and TRBJ1-6; 7 nucleotides agree with TRBD1. This CDR3 contains 14 residues. V trimming: 6 bases; J trimming: 0 bases; junction bases outside the gene matches: 2. Germline V CDR1 and CDR2: DFQATT, SNEGSKA (reference sequence). The CDR3 sequence: CSAGDSSYNSPLHF. The CDR3 bases are TGCAGTGCCGGGGACAGCTCCTATAATTCACCCCTCCACTTT.

The rearrangement links TRBV7-2 to TRBJ1-2; D not resolved. V gave up 5 bases and J gave up 3 bases, with 10 bases separating them. Germline V gene sequence: CDR1 SGHTA, CDR2 FQGNSA. This CDR3 has 13 amino acids. This CDR3 is CASSQDWDYGYTF. The CDR3 bases are TGTGCCAGCAGCCAAGATTGGGACTATGGCTACACCTTC.

The V and J genes are TRBV2 and TRBJ2-5; the match to TRBD2 covers 10 bases. Germline V gives CDR1 SNHLY, CDR2 FYNNEI. The CDR3 totals 15 residues. V was clipped by 2 bases and J by 4 bases; unmatched bases: 4. The CDR3 nucleotides are TGTGCCAGCAGTGAATGGGGGACTAGCGTAGAGACCCAGTACTTC. Translation: CASSEWGTSVETQYF.

The rearrangement joins TRBV24-1 to TRBJ2-2; D is uncertain. Per the germline V gene, CDR1 is KGHDR and CDR2 is SFDVKD. CDR3 size: 17 residues. V lost 1 base, J lost 0 bases, and 11 bases lay in between. The CDR3 reads CATSDFKSEPNTGELFF. CDR3 bases: TGTGCCACCAGTGATTTCAAGTCGGAGCCGAACACCGGGGAGCTGTTTTTT.

Many counts were recorded for this clonotype. The chain couples TRBV6-1 to TRBJ2-7; perhaps TRBD1 as D (6 bases). The germline gives CDR1 MNHNS, CDR2 SASEGT. The CDR3 has 12 amino acids. The germline V and J ends were trimmed by 6 bases and 3 bases, with 9 bases remaining between them. As DNA, the CDR3 is TGTGCCAGCAGCTGGACAGTCTACGAGCAGTACGTC. Residues: CASSWTVYEQYV.

Only a few counts were recorded for this clonotype. J is TRBJ1-2 and V is TRBV9, with 8 bases matching TRBD1. Germline trimming cut 2 bases from V and 5 bases from J; bases unmatched to any gene: 5. CDR1 is SGDLS, CDR2 YYNGEE, per germline. This CDR3 has 14 residues. CDR3 residues: CASSVMDRVYGYTF. In nucleotides, the CDR3 is TGTGCCAGCAGCGTTATGGACAGGGTATATGGCTACACCTTC.

This clonotype came up a few times. CDR3 sequence: CASSPTRDGDYNQPQHF. As DNA, the CDR3 is TGTGCCAGCAGTCCAACCCGGGACGGGGATTACAATCAGCCCCAGCATTTT. The genes are TRBV6-2 or TRBV6-3 and TRBJ1-5; D perhaps matches TRBD1 (5 bases). Germline CDR1 and CDR2: MNHEY and SVGEGT. The V end lost 5 bases, the J end lost 3 bases, and 20 bases lay between the germline ends. The CDR3 sequence is 17 residues long.

The chain links TRBV12-3 or TRBV12-4 to TRBJ1-2, with D possibly matching TRBD1 (5 bases). Between the trimmed V and J ends, which lost 4 bases and 5 bases, there was a span of 8 bases. The CDR3 length is 12 residues. The CDR3 here is CASSWGLYGYTF. In nucleotides, the CDR3 is TGTGCCAGCAGTTGGGGCCTGTATGGCTACACCTTC.

The chain links TRBV20-1 to TRBJ1-5, with 7 bases fitting TRBD1. Germline-derived CDR1 and CDR2 are DFQATT and SNEGSKA (reference sequence). The length of the CDR3 is 14 residues. V lost 5 bases to trimming and J lost 0 bases; unmatched junction nucleotides: 4. Written as DNA, the CDR3 is TGCAGTGCTGTACAGGGGAATAGCAATCAGCCCCAGCATTTT. It translates to CSAVQGNSNQPQHF.

V is TRBV14 and J is TRBJ1-6; possibly TRBD1 for D (5 bases). CDR3 length: 15 residues. Germline-derived CDR1 and CDR2 are SGHDN and FVKESK. V lost 4 bases and J lost 8, with 15 bases in between. CDR3 amino acids: CASSPGRDGYSPLHF. CDR3 sequence (DNA): TGTGCCAGCAGCCCTGGCCGGGACGGATATTCACCCCTCCACTTT.

On this clonotype itself: The junction differs from germline at one of its ends, possibly a read error. The chain couples TRBV7-3 to TRBJ2-5; D uncertain. CDR1 SGHTA and CDR2 FQGTGA come from the germline V gene. This CDR3 has 11 amino acids. DNA for the CDR3: TGTGCCAGCAGCTTCTCCCTCCCCCTGGGCTTC. It is translated as CASSFSLPLGF.